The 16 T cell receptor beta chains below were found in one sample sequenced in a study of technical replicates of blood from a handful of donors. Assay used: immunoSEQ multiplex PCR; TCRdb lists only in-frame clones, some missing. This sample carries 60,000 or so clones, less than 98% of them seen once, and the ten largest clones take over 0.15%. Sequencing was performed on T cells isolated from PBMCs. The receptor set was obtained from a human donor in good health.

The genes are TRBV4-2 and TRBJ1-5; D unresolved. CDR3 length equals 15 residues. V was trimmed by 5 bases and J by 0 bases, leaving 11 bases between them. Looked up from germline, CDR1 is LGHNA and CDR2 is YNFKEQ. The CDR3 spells CASSAREYSNQPQHF. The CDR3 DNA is TGTGCCAGCAGCGCAAGGGAGTATAGCAATCAGCCCCAGCATTTT.

The CDR3 DNA reads as TGTGCCAGCAGCGCCCGACAGGGGATGATTGAAAAACTGTTTTTT. Encoded protein: CASSARQGMIEKLFF. The genes are TRBV7-6 and TRBJ1-4; 8 bases map to TRBD1. The CDR3 is made up of 15 amino acids. From germline, CDR1 is SGHVS and CDR2 FNYEAQ. V shed 5 bases, J shed 7 bases, and the junction held 9 bases outside the gene matches.

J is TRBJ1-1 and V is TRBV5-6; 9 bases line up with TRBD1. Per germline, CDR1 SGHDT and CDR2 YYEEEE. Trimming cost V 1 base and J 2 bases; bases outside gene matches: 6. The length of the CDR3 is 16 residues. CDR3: CASSLSQGQGNTEAFF. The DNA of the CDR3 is TGTGCCAGCAGCTTGTCTCAGGGACAGGGAAACACTGAAGCTTTCTTT.

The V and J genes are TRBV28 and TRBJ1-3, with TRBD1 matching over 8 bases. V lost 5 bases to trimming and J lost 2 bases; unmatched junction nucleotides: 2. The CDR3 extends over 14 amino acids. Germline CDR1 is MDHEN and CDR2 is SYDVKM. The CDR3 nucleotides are TGTGCCAGCAGTCAGACAGGGGCTGGAAACACCATATATTTT. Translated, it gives CASSQTGAGNTIYF.

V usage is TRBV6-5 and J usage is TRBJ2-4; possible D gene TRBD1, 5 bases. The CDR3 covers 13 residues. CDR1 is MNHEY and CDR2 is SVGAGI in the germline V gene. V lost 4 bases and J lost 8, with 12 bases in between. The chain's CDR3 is CASSSRGWDIQYF. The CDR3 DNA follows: TGTGCCAGCAGTTCAAGGGGTTGGGACATTCAGTACTTC.

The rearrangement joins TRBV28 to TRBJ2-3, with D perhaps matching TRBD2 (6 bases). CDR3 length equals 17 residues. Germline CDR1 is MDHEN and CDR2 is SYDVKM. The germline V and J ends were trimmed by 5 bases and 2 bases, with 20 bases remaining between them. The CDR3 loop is CASSPGLGRDDTDTQYF. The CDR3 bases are TGTGCCAGCAGTCCGGGCCTCGGGCGGGACGACACAGATACGCAGTATTTT. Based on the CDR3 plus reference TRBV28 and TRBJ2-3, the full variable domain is DVKVTQSSRYLVKRTGEKVFLECVQDMDHENMFWYRQDPGLGLRLIYFSYDVKMKEKGDIPEGYSVSREKKERFSLILESASTNQTSMYLCASSPGLGRDDTDTQYFGPGTRLTVL.

In nucleotides, the CDR3 is TGTGCCAGCAGTGTAGACAGGGGCAGCAATCAGCCCCAGCATTTT. Protein product: CASSVDRGSNQPQHF. The V and J genes are TRBV6-1 and TRBJ1-5; 8 positions agree with TRBD1. The V gene end was trimmed by 4 bases and the J gene end by 1 base; junction bases not matched to a gene: 3. CDR3 length: 15 residues. Germline V gene sequence: CDR1 MNHNS, CDR2 SASEGT.

Here the CDR3 reads CASSQEWDRHQYF. In DNA, the CDR3 is TGCGCCAGCAGCCAAGAGTGGGACAGGCATCAGTACTTC. V usage is TRBV4-1 and J usage is TRBJ2-7, with 8 positions matching TRBD1. Germline CDR1 and CDR2: MGHRA and YSYEKL. V shed 0 bases and J 10 bases; nucleotides not matched to a gene: 5. The CDR3 has 13 residues.

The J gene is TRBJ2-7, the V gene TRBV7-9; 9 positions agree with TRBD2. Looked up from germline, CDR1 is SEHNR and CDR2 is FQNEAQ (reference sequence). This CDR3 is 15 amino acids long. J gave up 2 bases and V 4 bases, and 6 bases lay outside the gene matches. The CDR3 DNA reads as TGTGCCAGCAGCTCCCGGACTAGCGACACCTACGAGCAGTACTTC. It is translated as CASSSRTSDTYEQYF.

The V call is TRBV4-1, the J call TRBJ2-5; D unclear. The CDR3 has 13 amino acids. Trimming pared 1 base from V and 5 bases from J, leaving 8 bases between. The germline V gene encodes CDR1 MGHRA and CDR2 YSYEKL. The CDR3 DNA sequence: TGCGCCAGCAGCCAAGTCGTCCGGGAGACCCAGTACTTC. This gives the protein CASSQVVRETQYF.

CDR3 nucleotides: TGTGCCAGCAGCCCGACAGGGGGAGAGCAGTACTTC. Its translation: CASSPTGGEQYF. The chain recombines TRBV5-4 with TRBJ2-7; TRBD1 matches at 9 bases. CDR3 length: 12 residues. Per germline, CDR1 SGHNT and CDR2 YYREEE (reference sequence). The V gene end was trimmed by 4 bases and the J gene end by 7 bases; junction bases not matched to a gene: 3.

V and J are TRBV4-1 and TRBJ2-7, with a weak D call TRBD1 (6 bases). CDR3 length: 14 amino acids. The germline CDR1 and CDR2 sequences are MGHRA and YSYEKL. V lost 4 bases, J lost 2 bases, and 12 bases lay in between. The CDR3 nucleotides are TGCGCCAGCAGCCCGGGATGGGGGCCCTACGAGCAGTACTTC. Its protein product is CASSPGWGPYEQYF.

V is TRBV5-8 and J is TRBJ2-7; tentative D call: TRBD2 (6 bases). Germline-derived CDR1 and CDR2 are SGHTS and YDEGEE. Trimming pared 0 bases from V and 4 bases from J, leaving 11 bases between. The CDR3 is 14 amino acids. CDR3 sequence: CASSLGWGEYEQYF. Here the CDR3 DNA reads TGTGCCAGCAGCTTGGGCTGGGGGGAGTACGAGCAGTACTTC.

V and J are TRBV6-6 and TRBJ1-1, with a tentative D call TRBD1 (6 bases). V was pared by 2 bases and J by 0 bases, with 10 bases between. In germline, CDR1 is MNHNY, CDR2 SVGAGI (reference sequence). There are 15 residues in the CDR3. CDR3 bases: TGTGCCAGCAGTTACCCGGGACAAGTGAACACTGAAGCTTTCTTT. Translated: CASSYPGQVNTEAFF.

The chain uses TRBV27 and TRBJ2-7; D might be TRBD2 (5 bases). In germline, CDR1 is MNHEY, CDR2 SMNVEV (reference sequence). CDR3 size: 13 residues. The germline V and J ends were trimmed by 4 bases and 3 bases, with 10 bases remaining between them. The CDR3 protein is CASSSSRGYEQYF. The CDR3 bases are TGTGCCAGCAGTTCAAGCCGGGGCTACGAGCAGTACTTC.

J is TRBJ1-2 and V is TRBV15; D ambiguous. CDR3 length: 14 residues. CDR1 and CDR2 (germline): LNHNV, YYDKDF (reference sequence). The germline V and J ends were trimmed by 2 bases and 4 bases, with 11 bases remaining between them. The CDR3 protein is CATSRSGLIYGYTF. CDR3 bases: TGTGCCACCAGCAGATCAGGACTGATCTATGGCTACACCTTC.